Sequencing of this T cell receptor beta chain was carried out in a study of shared clonotypes between healthy human individuals. The overall study: Every donor yielded three CD4 naive, three CD4 memory, two CD8 naive and one CD8 memory plate.

CD8 cells classed as naive were CD45RO-negative and positively selected for CCR7, excluding terminally differentiated effector memory CD45RA+ cells. Source study methods: In the immunoSEQ data, sequences were junction-only and lacked quality scores, so filtering differed. TCRdb's copy holds only in-frame clones and misses some; the assay was immunoSEQ multiplex PCR. That table is the source of V, J and clone size, and D and trimming were worked out from the DNA. The data contain about 610,000 clones, approximately 96% of them singletons. Germline loops: CDR1 MGHRA, CDR2 YSYEKL. V lost 1 base to trimming and J lost 3 bases, with 13 bases between them. The CDR3 runs 15 residues.

The source is a woman under 40 in good health. Sequencing input: naive CD8+ T cells sorted from blood. The gene calls are TRBV4-1 and TRBJ2-7; a weak D match, TRBD2 (6 bases). CDR3 in DNA: TGCGCCAGCAGCCAAGCCCGTAGCGGCAACTACGAGCAGTACTTC. Its protein is CASSQARSGNYEQYF.